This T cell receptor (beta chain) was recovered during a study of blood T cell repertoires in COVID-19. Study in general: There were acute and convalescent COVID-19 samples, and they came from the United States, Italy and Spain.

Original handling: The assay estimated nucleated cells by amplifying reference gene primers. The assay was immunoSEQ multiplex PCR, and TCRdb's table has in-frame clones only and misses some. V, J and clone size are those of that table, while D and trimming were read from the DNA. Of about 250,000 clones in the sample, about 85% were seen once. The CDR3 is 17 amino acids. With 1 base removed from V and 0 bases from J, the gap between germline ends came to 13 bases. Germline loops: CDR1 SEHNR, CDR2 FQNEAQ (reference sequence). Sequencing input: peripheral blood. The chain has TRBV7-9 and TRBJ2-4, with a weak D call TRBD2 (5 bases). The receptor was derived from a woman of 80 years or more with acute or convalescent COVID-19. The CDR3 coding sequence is TGTGCCAGCAGCTTAGATCGGGGTACGCTAGCCAAAAACATTCAGTACTTC. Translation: CASSLDRGTLAKNIQYF.